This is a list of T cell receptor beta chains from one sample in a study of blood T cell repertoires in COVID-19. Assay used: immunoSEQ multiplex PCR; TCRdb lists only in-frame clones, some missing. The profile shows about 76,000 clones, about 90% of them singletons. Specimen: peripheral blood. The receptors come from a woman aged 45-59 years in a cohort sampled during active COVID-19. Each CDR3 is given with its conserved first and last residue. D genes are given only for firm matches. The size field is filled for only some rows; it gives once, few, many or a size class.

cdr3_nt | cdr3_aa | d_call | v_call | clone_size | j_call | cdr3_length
TGTGCCTGGAGTGCCTATTACAGGGGTGCATACAATGAGCAGTTCTTC | CAWSAYYRGAYNEQFF | TRBD1 | TRBV30 | - | TRBJ2-1 | 16
TGCAGCGTCGAGGGACTAGCGGGACTTACCTACAATGAGCAGTTCTTC | CSVEGLAGLTYNEQFF | TRBD2 | TRBV29-1 | - | TRBJ2-1 | 16
TGTGCCAGCACTCCGACAGGAGGAGCTAACTATGGCTACACCTTC | CASTPTGGANYGYTF | - | TRBV27 | - | TRBJ1-2 | 15
TGTGCCAGCAGTCCCCCGGGACTAGGGTACAATGAGCAGTTCTTC | CASSPPGLGYNEQFF | TRBD2 | TRBV6-5 | - | TRBJ2-1 | 15
TGTGCCAGCAGCCAAGGACGGACAGGCCTCCATGGCTACACCTTC | CASSQGRTGLHGYTF | TRBD1 | TRBV3-1/TRBV3-2 | - | TRBJ1-2 | 15
TGTGCCAGCAGTTTAGCGGACAGCTTTTTCTATGGCTACACCTTC | CASSLADSFFYGYTF | - | TRBV28 | - | TRBJ1-2 | 15
TGTGCCAGCAGTGCCGGACAGGGTGGCACAGATACGCAGTATTTT | CASSAGQGGTDTQYF | TRBD1 | TRBV6-4 | - | TRBJ2-3 | 15
TGTGCCAGCAGCCGGGACAGGGGTACTCAGCCCCAGCATTTT | CASSRDRGTQPQHF | TRBD1 | TRBV6-5 | few | TRBJ1-5 | 14
TGTGCCAGCAGCGGGCAGAATAACTATGGCTACACCTTC | CASSGQNNYGYTF | - | TRBV5-6 | - | TRBJ1-2 | 13
TGTGCCAGCAGGGAGGGATGGGGAACTGAAGCTTTCTTT | CASREGWGTEAFF | - | TRBV6-5 | - | TRBJ1-1 | 13
TGTGCCAGCAGTGATGTAAAGGGGGCGGCGAACACTGAAGCTTTCTTT | CASSDVKGAANTEAFF | TRBD1 | TRBV6-1 | - | TRBJ1-1 | 16
TGTGCCAGCAGCTCCCGAGGGCGTCTGAACGAGCAGTACTTC | CASSSRGRLNEQYF | - | TRBV7-8 | few | TRBJ2-7 | 14
TGTGCCAGCAGCATACCCGGGCGGGGTAACTCCTACAATGAGCAGTTCTTC | CASSIPGRGNSYNEQFF | - | TRBV7-7 | few | TRBJ2-1 | 17
TGCGCCAGCAGCGGCGGACGGGGAGGGGACTACGAGCAGTACTTC | CASSGGRGGDYEQYF | TRBD2 | TRBV5-1 | few | TRBJ2-7 | 15
TGTGCTAGTGCCGGGAGCGGGAGCAAAGATACGCAGTATTTT | CASAGSGSKDTQYF | TRBD2 | TRBV12-5 | - | TRBJ2-3 | 14
TGTGCCAGCAGTTTAAGGTGGGGACAGACTGGGACTGAAGCTTTCTTT | CASSLRWGQTGTEAFF | TRBD1 | TRBV28 | - | TRBJ1-1 | 16
TGTGCCAGCAGTAGACTGTCCGGGGGGAGCTCCTACGAGCAGTACTTC | CASSRLSGGSSYEQYF | TRBD2 | TRBV27 | - | TRBJ2-7 | 16
TGTGCCATCCGACTGACTAGCGGGAGGGCAGATACGCAGTATTTT | CAIRLTSGRADTQYF | TRBD2 | TRBV6-5 | - | TRBJ2-3 | 15
TGCGCCAGCAGCCAAGATAGCGCCTCCTACAATGAGCAGTTCTTC | CASSQDSASYNEQFF | - | TRBV4-1 | - | TRBJ2-1 | 15
TGCGCCAGCAGCCAAGAGATAGGGAGGGGGATAGGGGAGCTGTTTTTT | CASSQEIGRGIGELFF | - | TRBV4-1 | - | TRBJ2-2 | 16
TGTGCCAGCAGTCCCTATTCTAGCGGGAGCAATACGCAGTATTTT | CASSPYSSGSNTQYF | TRBD2 | TRBV27 | - | TRBJ2-3 | 15
TGTGCCAGCAGTCCCCTATCATACGAGCAGTACTTC | CASSPLSYEQYF | - | TRBV28 | - | TRBJ2-7 | 12
TGTGCCAGCAGTTTGAGAGGGCGGATCTATGGCTACACCTTC | CASSLRGRIYGYTF | - | TRBV28 | - | TRBJ1-2 | 14
TGTGCCTCTAGTAACATGAACACTGAAGCTTTCTTT | CASSNMNTEAFF | - | TRBV19 | - | TRBJ1-1 | 12
TGTGCCAGTAGTATAAGAGGAGAGACCCAGTACTTC | CASSIRGETQYF | - | TRBV19 | - | TRBJ2-5 | 12
TGTGCCAGCAGTTTGGAGGGTGGCGGCTACACCTTC | CASSLEGGGYTF | - | TRBV28 | - | TRBJ1-2 | 12
TGCAGTGCTAGTACTAGCGGGAGGGCTTCTGATACGCAGTATTTT | CSASTSGRASDTQYF | TRBD2 | TRBV20-1 | - | TRBJ2-3 | 15
TGCGCCAGCAGCCAAATTTGGACAGGGGATTTTTACACAGATACGCAGTATTTT | CASSQIWTGDFYTDTQYF | TRBD1 | TRBV4-1 | - | TRBJ2-3 | 18
TGTGCCAGCAGCCGCGGGACAGGGGCCTCCTACGAGCAGTACTTC | CASSRGTGASYEQYF | TRBD1 | TRBV3-1/TRBV3-2 | - | TRBJ2-7 | 15
TGCAGTGCTAGTGTTCCGTTCAGGGCTAGCGGGATTTTTTACGAGCAGTACTTC | CSASVPFRASGIFYEQYF | TRBD2 | TRBV20-1 | - | TRBJ2-7 | 18
TGTGCCAGCAGTCGGCCCCAGGGGGTCAATGAGCAGTTCTTC | CASSRPQGVNEQFF | TRBD1 | TRBV27 | once | TRBJ2-1 | 14
TGCGCCAGCAGCTCGGATTATGGGGGGAATGAGCAGTTCTTC | CASSSDYGGNEQFF | - | TRBV5-1 | - | TRBJ2-1 | 14
TGTGCCAGCAGCCAGGGTTCCAAAAACATTCAGTACTTC | CASSQGSKNIQYF | - | TRBV28 | - | TRBJ2-4 | 13
TGCGCCAGCAGCTTCGACGGGGATCAGCCCCAGCATTTT | CASSFDGDQPQHF | - | TRBV5-1 | - | TRBJ1-5 | 13
TGTGCCAGCAGCGTCGCGGGGACGGTTCCTAACTATGGCTACACCTTC | CASSVAGTVPNYGYTF | - | TRBV7-9 | - | TRBJ1-2 | 16
TGTGCCAGCAGCCACCCGGGACTAGCGGGAAAGGCCGGGCGGCAGTTCTTC | CASSHPGLAGKAGRQFF | TRBD2 | TRBV3-1/TRBV3-2 | - | TRBJ2-1 | 17
TGCGCCAGCAGCCAGGGGACTAGCGGGGAGAGCACAGATACGCAGTATTTT | CASSQGTSGESTDTQYF | TRBD2 | TRBV4-1 | - | TRBJ2-3 | 17
TGTGCCAGCTCACCTACTAGCGGGGGTAGAGAGACCCAGTACTTC | CASSPTSGGRETQYF | TRBD2 | TRBV18 | - | TRBJ2-5 | 15
TGTGCCAGCAGCCTAGACCCGTATTCTGGAAACACCATATATTTT | CASSLDPYSGNTIYF | - | TRBV3-1/TRBV3-2 | - | TRBJ1-3 | 15
TGTGCCAGCAAAAAAGGACAGGGGATTGATACGCAGTATTTT | CASKKGQGIDTQYF | TRBD1 | TRBV2 | - | TRBJ2-3 | 14
TGTGCCAGCAGCCCACAGGGGGCGGACGAGCAGTACTTC | CASSPQGADEQYF | TRBD1 | TRBV9 | once | TRBJ2-7 | 13
TGCGCCAGCAGCCAAGATGGTGGAGGAGGGGACACTGAAGCTTTCTTT | CASSQDGGGGDTEAFF | - | TRBV4-1 | - | TRBJ1-1 | 16